This is a list of T cell receptor beta chains from one sample in a study of naive and memory T cell subsets. TCRdb reprocessed the UMI-ligation and nested PCR reads via MiXCR and lists one record per CDR3 protein. This table has about 160,000 distinct CDR3 sequences, under 25% appearing once. Sequencing was performed on naive CD4+ T cells from blood. These receptors were obtained from a human donor in good health. Each CDR3 is given with its conserved first and last residue. The D gene is left open where the match is weak. Size is omitted from some rows. Given values are once, few, many or a class for expanded clones.

d_call | clone_size | cdr3_length | v_call | cdr3_aa
. | few | 15 | TRBV16 | CASSQFRLEQETQYF
. | . | 13 | TRBV6-5 | CASSRTVQETQYF
. | . | 14 | TRBV20-1 | CSAAGSGSGNTIYF
TRBD1 | few | 14 | TRBV20-1 | CSARGQGGGQPQHF
. | . | 14 | TRBV27 | CASSLLPGPYEQYF
. | . | 15 | TRBV28 | CASSSRGRMNTEAFF
TRBD1 | . | 17 | TRBV6-5 | CASSVVTGTGGNNEQFF
. | few | 13 | TRBV7-2 | CASSLGVDSKAFF
TRBD2 | . | 16 | TRBV30 | CAWNRESGRAEETQYF
TRBD1 | . | 15 | TRBV28 | CASSLTGTSYNEQFF
. | . | 13 | TRBV12-3/TRBV12-4 | CASSPRVPYEQYF
TRBD1 | many | 14 | TRBV29-1 | CSARDRANTGELFF
TRBD2 | . | 14 | TRBV28 | CASSRGGVGYEQYF
TRBD2 | few | 15 | TRBV11-2 | CASRNPAGAIYEQYF
. | . | 12 | TRBV28 | CASSFLFQPQHF
. | few | 13 | TRBV18 | CASSQSSDVEEFF
. | . | 14 | TRBV29-1 | CSVVSQGFADTQYF